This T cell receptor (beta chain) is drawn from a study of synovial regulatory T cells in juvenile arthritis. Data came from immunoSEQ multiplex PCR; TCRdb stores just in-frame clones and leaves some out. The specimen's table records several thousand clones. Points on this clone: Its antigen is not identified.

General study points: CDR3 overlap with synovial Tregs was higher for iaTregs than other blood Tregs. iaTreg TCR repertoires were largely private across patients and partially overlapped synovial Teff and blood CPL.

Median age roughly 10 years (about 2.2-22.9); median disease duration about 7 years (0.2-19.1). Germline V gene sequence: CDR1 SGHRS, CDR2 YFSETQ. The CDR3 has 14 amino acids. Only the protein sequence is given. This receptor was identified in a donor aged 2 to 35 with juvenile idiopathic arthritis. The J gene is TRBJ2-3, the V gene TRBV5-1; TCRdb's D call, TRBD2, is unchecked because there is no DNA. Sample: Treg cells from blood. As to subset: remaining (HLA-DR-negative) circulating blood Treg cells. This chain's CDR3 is CASSLGLRTDTQYF.